This T cell receptor (beta chain) was found in a study of blood T cell repertoires in COVID-19. At the level of the study: Some COVID-19 samples were acute and others convalescent; all came from the United States, Italy and Spain. T cells, B-cell-depleted T cells, or PBMCs provided the cDNA or gDNA that served as material.

CDR1 is SNHLY and CDR2 is FYNNEI in the germline V gene. Trimming took off 4 bases at V and 5 bases at J, with 11 bases between the two ends. The CDR3 has 13 amino acids. In the original analysis: Counts of nucleated cells, estimated from reference gene primer amplification, were obtained. Here immunoSEQ multiplex PCR was the method, and the copy in TCRdb shows in-frame clones only, minus some. V and J calls and clone size are those listed in that table; D and trimming were worked out from the DNA. The table shows roughly 190,000 clones, with 84% occurring only once. Patients from Seattle were sampled longitudinally, starting during active infection.

The sample consisted of peripheral blood. The sequence was collected from a woman between 70 and 85 years old with COVID-19, enrolled during active disease. The V call is TRBV2, the J call TRBJ1-2; D call uncertain. CDR3 in amino acids: CASSANSYYGYTF. The CDR3 nucleotides read TGTGCCAGCAGTGCTAACAGTTATTATGGCTACACCTTC.